This note documents a single T cell receptor beta chain sequence. The antigen is unknown. The germline V and J ends were trimmed by 3 bases and 5 bases, with 17 bases remaining between them. Looked up from germline, CDR1 is DFQATT and CDR2 is SNEGSKA (reference sequence). This CDR3 has 14 amino acids. This specimen belongs to a study of identical twins. Study conclusions and caveats: Among monozygotic twins, out-of-frame TCR alpha sharing exceeded what models predicted. There was an excess of low generation probability in the out-of-frame alpha sequences that twins shared. It was possible that invariant MAIT and iNKT cells partly confounded the zero-insertion analyses.

A universal primer site arose from template switching, and cDNA bore unique molecular identifiers. A single record per CDR3 protein comes from TCRdb applying MiXCR to the 5' RACE reads. The sample shows approximately 220,000 distinct CDR3 sequences, around 6.8% of them seen only once. These same records also appear under a second study, on yellow fever vaccine responses in identical twins.

This sequence originates from a woman in her late teens or twenties in good health. The genes are TRBV20-1 and TRBJ2-7; tentative D call: TRBD1 (5 bases). Sequenced: memory (CD45RO+) T cells sorted from blood. The CDR3 nucleotides read TGCAGTGCTAGCAGGACATTAGGCTTAGACGAGCAGTACTTC. Protein: CSASRTLGLDEQYF.